A single sample gave rise to the 28 T cell receptor beta chains below, sequenced in a study of tumor and adjacent non-tumor tissue in lung cancer. This sample's RNA came from whole unsorted tissue. This non-tumor lung sample came from over 3 cm beyond the tumor edge. TCRbeta libraries were built with three rounds of nested PCR, modified from ARM-PCR. TCRdb analysed the multiplex PCR reads with MiXCR anew, one entry per CDR3 protein. The repertoire holds some 100,000 distinct CDR3 sequences, with about 62% as singletons. Sequencing was done on a sample of distant non-tumor lung tissue. The receptor set was obtained from a young man with non-small cell lung cancer.

This clonotype has only a few counts. At one end the junction does not follow the germline gene, possibly because of a read error. The chain recombines TRBV11-2 with TRBJ2-1, with 8 bases fitting TRBD2. This CDR3 contains 17 residues. Germline V gene sequence: CDR1 SGHAT, CDR2 FQNNGV. This chain's CDR3 is CASSLSPRTSSYSEQFF. The CDR3 DNA reads TGTGCCAGCAGCTTATCGCCCAGGACTAGCAGCTACAGTGAGCAGTTCTTC.

The chain recombines TRBV11-2 with TRBJ2-1, with TRBD2 matching over 8 bases. Germline CDR1 reads SGHAT; CDR2 reads FQNNGV. The CDR3 has 15 residues. Losses at the gene ends were 6 bases for V and 2 bases for J; bases not matched to a gene: 6. CDR3 in amino acids: CASRLISGTYNEQFF. CDR3 nucleotide sequence: TGTGCCAGCAGGTTGATTAGCGGGACCTACAATGAGCAGTTCTTC. The full variable domain, with the rest looked up from reference TRBV11-2 and TRBJ2-1, is EAGVAQSPRYKIIEKRQSVAFWCNPISGHATLYWYQQILGQGPKLLIQFQNNGVVDDSQLPKDRFSAERLKGVDSTLKIQPAKLEDSAVYLCASRLISGTYNEQFFGPGTRLTVL.

This clonotype has only one observation. The conserved phenylalanine or tryptophan normally closing the CDR3 is absent here, so this likely arose from a read error. This sequence joins TRBV14 and TRBJ2-1; 8 positions match TRBD1. CDR1 is SGHDN, CDR2 FVKESK, per germline. The CDR3 is made up of 13 amino acids. The CDR3 loop reads CANSQGTGPGQFL. Here the CDR3 DNA reads TGTGCCAACAGCCAAGGGACAGGTCCAGGGCAGTTCTTA.

The CDR3 loop is CASSFDGQGRGYTF. The CDR3 nucleotides read TGTGCCAGCAGCTTTGATGGACAGGGACGGGGCTACACCTTC. The chain combines TRBV11-1 with TRBJ1-2, with 8 bases fitting TRBD1. In germline, CDR1 is SGHAT, CDR2 FQDESV (reference sequence). The CDR3 is 14 amino acids. V lost 3 bases to trimming and J lost 8 bases; unmatched junction nucleotides: 8.

The sample holds a few counts of this clonotype. This sequence joins TRBV11-3 and TRBJ1-1; D gene unclear. The CDR3 totals 13 residues. Per the germline V gene, CDR1 is SGHNT and CDR2 is YENEEA. With 5 bases removed from V and 1 base from J, the gap between germline ends came to 8 bases. In DNA, the CDR3 is TGTGCCAGCAGCCCCAAAAGGAACACTGAAGCTTTCTTT. Translated: CASSPKRNTEAFF. Full variable domain (outside the CDR3, taken from reference TRBV11-3 and TRBJ1-1): EAGVVQSPRYKIIEKKQPVAFWCNPISGHNTLYWYLQNLGQGPELLIRYENEEAVDDSQLPKDRFSAERLKGVDSTLKIQPAELGDSAVYLCASSPKRNTEAFFGQGTRLTVV.

Points on this clonotype: It may be a read error: a sequence one base away is much more abundant. The chain couples TRBV4-1 to TRBJ1-1; D not resolved. The CDR3 consists of 15 residues. In germline, CDR1 is MGHRA, CDR2 YSYEKL. The CDR3 loop reads CASSPSFGLNTEASF. CDR3 in DNA: TGCGCCAGCAGCCCCTCGTTCGGGCTGAACACTGAAGCTTCCTTT.

In its sample, this clonotype was seen a few times. This may come from a read error, since a much larger clone is one base off. This chain links TRBV6-2 or TRBV6-3 with TRBJ1-5, with D perhaps TRBD1 (5 bases). The better agreement between TRBJ2-3 and the DNA end casts doubt on the J call. The CDR3 spans 14 residues. Germline V gene sequence: CDR1 MNHEY, CDR2 SVGEGT. The chain's CDR3 is CATDRQSSNQPQYF. For the CDR3, the DNA is TGTGCCACCGATCGACAGTCAAGCAATCAGCCCCAGTATTTT.

In the case of this clonotype: It is likely a read error, because the conserved phenylalanine at the end of the CDR3 is missing. V is TRBV6-1 and J is TRBJ2-7; D ambiguous. Germline V lookup: CDR1 MNHNS, CDR2 SASEGT. The CDR3 totals 13 residues. Here the CDR3 reads CASSKVGSYEQYL. In nucleotides, the CDR3 is TGTGCCAGCAGCAAGGTGGGATCCTACGAACAGTACCTC.

The rearrangement joins TRBV14 to TRBJ2-2; D is undetermined. Germline-derived CDR1 and CDR2 are SGHDN and FVKESK. V lost 5 bases and J lost 4, with 14 bases in between. The CDR3 has 15 amino acids. DNA of the CDR3: TGTGCCAGCAGCAAGGGATACCCGGGCACCGGGGAGCTGTTTTTT. It translates to CASSKGYPGTGELFF.

This clonotype was observed at least ten times. V is TRBV20-1 and J is TRBJ2-3; 7 nucleotides line up with TRBD2. The length of the CDR3 is 14 residues. Trimming cost V 7 bases and J 3 bases; bases outside gene matches: 10. Germline V gives CDR1 DFQATT, CDR2 SNEGSKA (reference sequence). This chain's CDR3 is CSVPIREATDTQYF. CDR3 coding DNA: TGCAGTGTCCCAATCCGGGAGGCAACAGATACGCAGTATTTT.

This clonotype has at least ten counts. CDR3 bases: TGCAGTGCTAGATGGTGGGATGGGGACACTGAAGCTTTCTTT. As protein: CSARWWDGDTEAFF. V usage is TRBV20-1 and J usage is TRBJ1-1; no clear D gene. This CDR3 contains 14 residues. Germline CDR1 and CDR2: DFQATT and SNEGSKA (reference sequence). V was pared by 2 bases and J by 3 bases, with 13 bases between.

This clonotype was found a few times. The germline gene is not matched at one end of the junction; a read error may be the cause. The chain joins TRBV6-5 to TRBJ2-6, with D possibly matching TRBD2 (5 bases). The CDR3 has 17 residues. The germline CDR1 and CDR2 sequences are MNHEY and SVGAGI. The CDR3 loop reads CASSSGGRITGANVLTF. Here the CDR3 DNA reads TGTGCCAGTAGTTCCGGTGGGAGAATAACTGGGGCCAACGTCCTGACTTTC.

A note on this clonotype: One junction end disagrees with the germline gene, perhaps due to a read error. The chain links TRBV30 to TRBJ1-1, with D possibly TRBD1 on 6 matching bases. The CDR3 has 13 amino acids. Germline assignment: CDR1 GTSNPN and CDR2 SVGIG (reference sequence). The CDR3 is CVWRGTENTEAFF. The CDR3 nucleotides read TGTGTCTGGAGGGGGACGGAGAACACTGAAGCTTTCTTT.

In regard to this clonotype: The junction shows a germline mismatch at one end, possibly a read error. V and J are TRBV11-2 and TRBJ2-2; TRBD2 is a possible D gene (5 bases). Germline V CDR1 and CDR2: SGHAT, FQNNGV. CDR3 length: 14 amino acids. The DNA of the CDR3 is TGTGCCAGCAGCTTAACGAGTGGGGTCGGGGAACTGTTTTTT. Its protein product is CASSLTSGVGELFF.

The genes are TRBV7-9 and TRBJ2-1; D is perhaps TRBD2 (7 bases). CDR1 and CDR2 from the germline V gene are SEHNR and FQNEAQ (reference sequence). CDR3 length equals 21 residues. V shed 1 base and J shed 4 bases, with 29 bases lying between them. The CDR3: CASSLGEGEGQRFSGYNEQFF. In DNA form, the CDR3 reads TGTGCCAGCAGCTTAGGAGAAGGGGAGGGACAACGTTTCAGCGGATACAATGAGCAGTTCTTC.

On this clonotype itself: This may be a read error, as it is one base from a much larger clone. The conserved phenylalanine or tryptophan is not found at the CDR3 terminus, so this likely reflects a read error. This chain connects TRBV10-3 to TRBJ1-1; possible D gene TRBD1, 6 bases. Germline V gene lookup returns CDR1 ENHRY and CDR2 SYGVKD. The V end lost 3 bases, the J end lost 0 bases, and 14 bases lay between the germline ends. This CDR3 has 16 amino acids. DNA of the CDR3: TGTGCCATCAGTGACAACAACAGGGTATTGAACACTGAAGCTTTCATT. This sequence encodes CAISDNNRVLNTEAFI.

This chain connects TRBV11-3 to TRBJ2-1, with a possible D match to TRBD1 (6 bases). The V end lost 9 bases, the J end lost 4 bases, and 16 bases lay between the germline ends. The CDR3 contains 14 residues. Germline assignment: CDR1 SGHNT and CDR2 YENEEA. The CDR3 sequence is CASKTGTKYNEQFF. CDR3 in DNA: TGTGCCAGTAAAACAGGGACGAAATACAATGAGCAGTTCTTC. The full variable domain, its missing parts supplied by reference TRBV11-3 and TRBJ2-1, is EAGVVQSPRYKIIEKKQPVAFWCNPISGHNTLYWYLQNLGQGPELLIRYENEEAVDDSQLPKDRFSAERLKGVDSTLKIQPAELGDSAVYLCASKTGTKYNEQFFGPGTRLTVL.

J is TRBJ2-5 and V is TRBV24-1, with D perhaps matching TRBD1 (6 bases). CDR1 and CDR2 (germline): KGHDR, SFDVKD. This CDR3 region has 14 residues. The germline V and J ends were trimmed by 5 bases and 4 bases, with 13 bases remaining between them. CDR3 in amino acids: CATSGSSRGETQYF. DNA of the CDR3: TGTGCCACCAGTGGTTCGAGCAGGGGAGAGACCCAGTACTTC.

For this clonotype: A junction boundary mismatches the germline segment, possibly from a read error. The V gene is TRBV5-1, the J gene TRBJ2-7; D is perhaps TRBD1 or TRBD2 (6 bases each). The CDR3 length is 16 residues. Per germline, CDR1 SGHRS and CDR2 YFSETQ. The CDR3 region is CASAGGREGDIYQQYF. In nucleotides, the CDR3 is TGCGCCAGCGCCGGGGGCCGTGAAGGGGACATCTACCAGCAGTACTTC.

This clonotype came up once. The CDR3 DNA is TGTGCCAGCAGTTTCGGCCTTAAGGGTAATCAGCCCCAGCATTTT. Protein product: CASSFGLKGNQPQHF. The chain uses TRBV12-3 or TRBV12-4 and TRBJ1-5; the D is unclear. The CDR3 covers 15 residues. Trimming left V 3 bases short and J 4 bases short, with 13 bases between.

This clonotype was picked up many times. The chain employs TRBV5-5 and TRBJ1-1; no firm D call. The CDR3 extends over 15 amino acids. Trimming took off 0 bases at V and 0 bases at J, with 9 bases between the two ends. CDR1 and CDR2 from the germline V gene are SGHKS and YYEKEE (reference sequence). CDR3 amino acids: CASSLARIMNTEAFF. The CDR3 DNA sequence: TGTGCCAGCAGCTTGGCCAGAATCATGAACACTGAAGCTTTCTTT. Variable domain in full (rest from reference TRBV5-5 and TRBJ1-1): DAGVTQSPTHLIKTRGQQVTLRCSPISGHKSVSWYQQVLGQGPQFIFQYYEKEERGRGNFPDRFSARQFPNYSSELNVNALLLGDSALYLCASSLARIMNTEAFFGQGTRLTVV.

Comment on this clonotype: Possible read error: a much larger clone is one base away. The chain is built from TRBV4-2 and TRBJ2-3, with 11 bases identical to TRBD2. Germline-derived CDR1 and CDR2 are LGHNA and YNFKEQ. CDR3 length: 15 residues. The CDR3 region is CASSPLAGGTDTRYF. The CDR3 DNA reads TGTGCCAGCAGCCCTCTAGCGGGGGGCACAGATACGCGGTATTTT.

Comment on this clonotype: One end of the junction is discordant with germline, which a read error may explain. J is TRBJ2-7 and V is TRBV4-1; 9 bases agree with TRBD1. In germline, CDR1 is MGHRA, CDR2 YSYEKL. This CDR3 is 14 amino acids long. CDR3 nucleotides: TGCGTCAGCAGTGCCGGGACAGGGAACCACGAACAGTACTTC. It specifies CVSSAGTGNHEQYF.

V gene TRBV11-2 combines with J gene TRBJ2-2, with 9 nucleotides matching TRBD1. Germline CDR1 is SGHAT and CDR2 is FQNNGV. This CDR3 has 16 residues. In DNA, the CDR3 is TGTGGCATCAACACCCCGGGACAGGGGAACACCGGGGAGCTGTTTTTT. It translates to CGINTPGQGNTGELFF.

Remarks on this clonotype: This may be a read error: a much more frequent sequence differs by one nucleotide. The rearrangement joins TRBV12-3 or TRBV12-4 to TRBJ2-1; 14 bases align to TRBD2. V was pared by 4 bases and J by 1 base, with 6 bases of the junction left unmatched. The CDR3 consists of 18 residues. CDR3 region: CASSWTSGGIGSYNEQFF. CDR3 bases: TGTGCCAGCAGTTGGACTAGCGGGGGGATTGGGTCCTACAATGAGCAGTTCTTC.

Points on this clonotype: A read error may produce the germline difference seen at one junction end. The chain recombines TRBV6-2 or TRBV6-3 with TRBJ1-5, with D perhaps matching TRBD1 (5 bases). This CDR3 has 17 residues. Germline V gene lookup returns CDR1 MNHEY and CDR2 SVGEGT. Here the CDR3 reads CVSNPLGREISNQPQHF. In DNA form, the CDR3 reads TGTGTCAGCAACCCCCTGGGGCGGGAAATTAGCAATCAGCCCCAGCATTTT.

On this clonotype: At one end the junction does not follow the germline gene, possibly because of a read error. The chain employs TRBV11-2 and TRBJ2-1, with 7 positions matching TRBD1. Germline V gene sequence: CDR1 SGHAT, CDR2 FQNNGV. The CDR3 spans 16 residues. The CDR3 sequence is CASSLGVGTEGNEQFF. CDR3 nucleotide sequence: TGTGCCAGTAGCTTAGGGGTAGGGACAGAGGGCAATGAGCAGTTCTTC.

The chain joins TRBV11-2 to TRBJ2-2; unclear D gene. Germline V gene sequence: CDR1 SGHAT, CDR2 FQNNGV. The CDR3 contains 15 residues. V was pared by 8 bases and J by 5 bases, with 18 bases between. In nucleotides, the CDR3 is TGTGCCAGCTCTCCCCTGAGGTTGGTGACCGGGGAGCTGTTTTTT. Its protein product is CASSPLRLVTGELFF.